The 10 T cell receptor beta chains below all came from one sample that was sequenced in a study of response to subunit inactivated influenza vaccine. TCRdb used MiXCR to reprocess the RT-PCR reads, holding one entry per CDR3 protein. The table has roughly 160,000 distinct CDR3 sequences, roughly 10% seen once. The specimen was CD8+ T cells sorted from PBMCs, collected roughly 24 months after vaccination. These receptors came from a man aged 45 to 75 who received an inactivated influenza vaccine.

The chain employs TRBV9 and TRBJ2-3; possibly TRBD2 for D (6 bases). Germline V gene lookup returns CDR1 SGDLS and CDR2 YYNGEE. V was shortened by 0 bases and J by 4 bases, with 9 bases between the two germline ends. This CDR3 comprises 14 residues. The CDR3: CASSVAGSADTQYF. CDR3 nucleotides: TGTGCCAGCAGCGTAGCCGGGAGCGCAGATACGCAGTATTTT. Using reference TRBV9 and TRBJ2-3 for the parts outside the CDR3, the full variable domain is DSGVTQTPKHLITATGQRVTLRCSPRSGDLSVYWYQQSLDQGLQFLIQYYNGEERAKGNILERFSAQQFPDLHSELNLSSLELGDSALYFCASSVAGSADTQYFGPGTRLTVL.

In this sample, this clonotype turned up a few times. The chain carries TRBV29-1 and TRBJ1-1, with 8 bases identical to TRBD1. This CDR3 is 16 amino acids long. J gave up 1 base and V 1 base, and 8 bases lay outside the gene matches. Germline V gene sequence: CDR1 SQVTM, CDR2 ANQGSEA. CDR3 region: CSVEGGWDRRNTEAFF. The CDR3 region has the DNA TGCAGCGTTGAAGGTGGGTGGGACAGGAGGAACACTGAAGCTTTCTTT.

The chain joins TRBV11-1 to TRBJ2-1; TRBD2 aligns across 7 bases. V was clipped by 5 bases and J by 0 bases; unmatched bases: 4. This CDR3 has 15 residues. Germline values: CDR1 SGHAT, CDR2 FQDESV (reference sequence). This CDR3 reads CASSTSGNSYNEQFF. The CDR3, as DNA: TGTGCCAGCAGCACAAGCGGGAACTCCTACAATGAGCAGTTCTTC.

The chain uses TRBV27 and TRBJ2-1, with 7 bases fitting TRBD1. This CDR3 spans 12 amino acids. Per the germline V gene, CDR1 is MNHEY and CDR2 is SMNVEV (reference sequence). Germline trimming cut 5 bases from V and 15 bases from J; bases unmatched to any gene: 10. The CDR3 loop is CASSPPGQLRFF. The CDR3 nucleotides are TGTGCCAGCAGTCCCCCGGGACAGTTACGGTTCTTC.

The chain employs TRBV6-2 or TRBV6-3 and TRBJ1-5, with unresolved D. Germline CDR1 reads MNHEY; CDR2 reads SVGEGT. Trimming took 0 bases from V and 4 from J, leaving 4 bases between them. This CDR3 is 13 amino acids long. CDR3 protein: CASSYSANQPQHF. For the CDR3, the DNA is TGTGCCAGCAGTTACTCAGCAAATCAGCCCCAGCATTTT.

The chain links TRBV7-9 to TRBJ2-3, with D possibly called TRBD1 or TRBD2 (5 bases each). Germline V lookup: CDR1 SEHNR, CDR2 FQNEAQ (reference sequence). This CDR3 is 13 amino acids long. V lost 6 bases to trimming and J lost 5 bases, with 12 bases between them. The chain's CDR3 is CASRADIVDTQYF. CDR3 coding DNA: TGTGCCAGCAGAGCGGACATTGTAGATACGCAGTATTTT.

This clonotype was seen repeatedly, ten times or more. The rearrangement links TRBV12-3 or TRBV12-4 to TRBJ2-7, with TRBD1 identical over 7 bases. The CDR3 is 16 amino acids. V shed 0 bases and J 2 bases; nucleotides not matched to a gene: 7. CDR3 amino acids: CASSLARGQRPYEQYF. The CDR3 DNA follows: TGTGCCAGCAGTTTAGCGAGGGGACAGCGGCCCTACGAGCAGTACTTC.

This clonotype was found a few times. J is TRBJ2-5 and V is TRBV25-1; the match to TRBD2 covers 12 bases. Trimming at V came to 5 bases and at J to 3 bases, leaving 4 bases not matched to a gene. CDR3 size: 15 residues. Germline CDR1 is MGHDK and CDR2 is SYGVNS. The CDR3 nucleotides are TGTGCCAGCAGTAAACCTAGCGGGAGGGAAGAGACCCAGTACTTC. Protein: CASSKPSGREETQYF.

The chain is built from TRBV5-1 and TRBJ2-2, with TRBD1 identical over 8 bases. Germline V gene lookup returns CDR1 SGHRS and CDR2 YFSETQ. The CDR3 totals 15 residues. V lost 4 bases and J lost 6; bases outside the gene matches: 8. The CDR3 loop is CASSARTGLAGELFF. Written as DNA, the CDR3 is TGCGCCAGCAGCGCCCGGACAGGGTTGGCCGGGGAGCTGTTTTTT.

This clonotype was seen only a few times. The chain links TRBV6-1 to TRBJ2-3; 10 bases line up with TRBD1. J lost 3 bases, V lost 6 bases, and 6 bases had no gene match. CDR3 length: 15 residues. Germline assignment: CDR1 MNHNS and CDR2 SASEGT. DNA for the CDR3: TGTGCCAGCAGGTTGACAGGGGGCCGGACAGATACGCAGTATTTT. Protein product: CASRLTGGRTDTQYF.